This TCR beta chain was obtained from a study of shared clonotypes between healthy human individuals. Across the study: For every donor, three CD4 naive, three CD4 memory, two CD8 naive and one CD8 memory plates were used.

This clone was counted once. Donors had no recently reported acute infections or vaccinations and were HIV-negative. Data came from immunoSEQ multiplex PCR; TCRdb stores just in-frame clones and leaves some out. The sample carries a few million clones, 90% to 95% recorded once. J was trimmed by 2 bases and V by 0 bases; bases with no gene match: 6. The length of the CDR3 is 16 residues. Germline CDR1 is SGHNT and CDR2 is YENEEA. This chain joins TRBV11-3 and TRBJ2-7; 8 bases line up with TRBD2. Sequencing used naive CD4+ T cells from PBMCs. The subset: CD45RA+ positively selected. The origin of this receptor is a man aged 18 to 30 in good health. Some clones in this sample may be carry-over from other donors' samples. The CDR3 nucleotides read TGTGCCAGCAGCTTAGAGACGGGAGGGTGGACCTACGAGCAGTACTTC. Protein sequence: CASSLETGGWTYEQYF.